The clone carrying this TCR beta chain was seen many times. What it binds is not known. What was amplified from RNA transcripts were TCR beta CDR3 regions. RT-PCR in the first round (using the HTBI primer set) targeted the TCR CDR3. TCRdb re-called the multiplex PCR reads with MiXCR, one entry per CDR3 protein. Among 380,000 or so distinct CDR3 sequences listed, roughly 13% were seen once. The germline CDR1 and CDR2 sequences are MDHEN and SYDVKM. This CDR3 contains 14 residues. V was pared by 3 bases and J by 8 bases, with 8 bases of the junction left unmatched. These data come from a study of T cells in Graves' hyperthyroidism and ophthalmopathy. Study-level findings and limits: Most thyroid clonotypes expanded above 0.001 were also detected in blood.

Among the patients, aged 18 to 65, hyperthyroidism was newly diagnosed and had lasted under 2 months. The diagnoses drew upon clinical symptoms, serum thyroxine and TRAb, thyroid ultrasound and orbital computed tomography. Isolation of PBMCs was performed on about 10 ml fresh peripheral blood. The chain employs TRBV28 and TRBJ1-1; 8 nucleotides line up with TRBD1. The TCR comes from a woman aged 25 to 39 with Graves' hyperthyroidism. The material sequenced was blood. CDR3 in DNA: TGTGCCAGCAGTTTCCAGGGGGCGAAATCCGAAGCTTTCTTT. Protein sequence: CASSFQGAKSEAFF.